This T cell receptor (beta chain) was documented in a study of blood T cell repertoires in COVID-19. Across the whole study: PBMCs, B-cell-depleted T cells, or T cells provided the cDNA or gDNA that made up the material.

Clones were read by immunoSEQ multiplex PCR, and TCRdb kept only the in-frame ones, dropping some. The data contain approximately 350,000 clones, roughly 90% of them seen just once; the ten biggest clones take up 7.3%. The sequence came from a woman between 65 and 79 years old with COVID-19, enrolled during active disease. Sequences were obtained from peripheral blood.

CDR3 loop: CAKKLTGPTEAFF. The CDR3 DNA reads as TGCGCCAAGAAGCTAACAGGACCCACTGAAGCTTTCTTT. The chain uses TRBV23-1 and TRBJ1-1, with D possibly TRBD1 on 5 matching bases. TRBV23-1 is assigned to the ORF class and has an uncertain function. V lost 10 bases, J lost 4 bases, and 16 bases lay in between. This CDR3 comprises 13 residues.